This TCR beta chain was recovered during a study of blood T cell repertoires in COVID-19. Repertoires were generated with immunoSEQ multiplex PCR, while TCRdb's copy carries only in-frame clones and drops some. The table records roughly 20,000 clones, around 80% of them present only once. V gave up 3 bases and J gave up 5 bases, with 13 bases separating them. CDR1 and CDR2 (germline): KGHSH, LQKENI. The CDR3 is made up of 15 amino acids. The chain combines TRBV18 with TRBJ2-2; D possibly corresponds to TRBD2 (6 bases). This TCR came from a man aged 55 to 70 with active COVID-19. Specimen: peripheral blood. The CDR3 region has the DNA TGTGCCAGCTCACCCTCGATTGGGGGGACCGGGGAGCTGTTTTTT. It is translated as CASSPSIGGTGELFF. Looking up the rest from reference TRBV18 and TRBJ2-2 gives the full variable domain: NAGVMQNPRHLVRRRGQEARLRCSPMKGHSHVYWYRQLPEEGLKFMVYLQKENIIDESGMPKERFSAEFPKEGPSILRIQQVVRGDSAAYFCASSPSIGGTGELFFGEGSRLTVL.